This T cell receptor (beta chain) is from a study of spatial heterogeneity in lung cancer. This clonotype was counted a few times. Germline loops: CDR1 LNHDA, CDR2 SQIVND (reference sequence). The CDR3 is made up of 13 amino acids. V was pared by 5 bases and J by 5 bases, with 4 bases of the junction left unmatched. Via MiXCR, TCRdb re-called the 5' RACE reads, giving one row per CDR3 protein. The top ten clones hold roughly 14% of a sample with over 50,000 distinct CDR3 sequences, roughly 5.9% of them seen once. Sample time point: sample taken at primary tumor resection. The sample in question was PBMCs, obtained at surgery. The V gene is TRBV19, the J gene TRBJ2-7; 9 nucleotides align to TRBD1. The receptor was isolated from a female donor with early-stage non-small cell lung cancer. The CDR3 loop reads CASSATGGNEQYF. In DNA, the CDR3 is TGTGCCAGTAGTGCGACAGGGGGGAACGAGCAGTACTTC.